This TCR beta chain was documented in a study of T cells after yellow fever vaccination. TCRdb reprocessed the 5' RACE reads via MiXCR and lists one record per CDR3 protein. The table has some 320,000 distinct CDR3 sequences, 8.7% seen once. Study-wide results and caveats: A weaker but faster secondary response was observed, peaking on day 5 versus 15.

With 5 bases removed from V and 2 bases from J, the gap between germline ends came to 10 bases. Germline V gene sequence: CDR1 PRHDT, CDR2 FYEKMQ (reference sequence). This CDR3 is built from 13 residues. As to this clonotype: The antigen is undetermined.

Sample: PBMCs, taken on the day of the first yellow fever vaccination. The sequence derives from a man between 18 and 35 years old who received the YFV17D yellow fever vaccine. V and J are TRBV13 and TRBJ2-7; a weak D match, TRBD2 (5 bases). The CDR3 spells CASSREATYEQYF. CDR3 nucleotide sequence: TGTGCCAGCAGCCGGGAAGCAACCTACGAGCAGTACTTC.